This TCR beta chain was identified in a study of blood T cells in healthy people across ages. Combining a sample-barcoded 5' primer with a J-beta primer mix, a second PCR ran for roughly 6 to 11 cycles. One entry per CDR3 protein results from TCRdb running MiXCR on the 5' RACE reads. The repertoire includes around 650,000 distinct CDR3 sequences, 40% to 50% of them detected once, and approximately 29% sits in the top ten. This receptor was obtained from an elderly man in good health. Input material: blood.

This CDR3 is CASSLRPGVAKNIQYF. The CDR3 region has the DNA TGCGCCAGCAGCTTGCGACCCGGTGTAGCCAAAAACATTCAGTACTTC. The rearrangement links TRBV5-1 to TRBJ2-4; no clear D. From germline, CDR1 is SGHRS and CDR2 YFSETQ. V lost 1 base and J lost 0, with 11 bases in between. The CDR3 is 16 amino acids.